This T cell receptor (beta chain) was captured in a study of shared clonotypes between healthy human individuals. Concerning this clone itself: The antigen is undetermined. Within the sample, other DNA sequences also encode this same CDR3.

Germline values: CDR1 LNHNV, CDR2 YYDKDF (reference sequence). The CDR3 extends over 13 amino acids. V lost 3 bases and J 9 bases, leaving 12 bases between the germline ends. Generated by immunoSEQ multiplex PCR, the TCRdb table keeps only in-frame clones and is missing some. The sample includes hundreds of thousands of clones, 72% seen only once; the top ten take approximately 1.8%. Findings and limits, study-wide: Generation probability values for non-shared clonotypes were lower than those for clonotypes shared by all four donors.

Material: memory CD4+ T cells sorted from blood. Stated subset: CD45RA-negative fraction. The chain couples TRBV15 to TRBJ2-1; D perhaps matches TRBD2 (5 bases). This TCR was recovered from a woman aged 25 to 39 in good health. CDR3 coding DNA: TGTGCCACCAGCAGGGATCCTCGGGGTGAGCAGTTCTTC. It specifies CATSRDPRGEQFF.